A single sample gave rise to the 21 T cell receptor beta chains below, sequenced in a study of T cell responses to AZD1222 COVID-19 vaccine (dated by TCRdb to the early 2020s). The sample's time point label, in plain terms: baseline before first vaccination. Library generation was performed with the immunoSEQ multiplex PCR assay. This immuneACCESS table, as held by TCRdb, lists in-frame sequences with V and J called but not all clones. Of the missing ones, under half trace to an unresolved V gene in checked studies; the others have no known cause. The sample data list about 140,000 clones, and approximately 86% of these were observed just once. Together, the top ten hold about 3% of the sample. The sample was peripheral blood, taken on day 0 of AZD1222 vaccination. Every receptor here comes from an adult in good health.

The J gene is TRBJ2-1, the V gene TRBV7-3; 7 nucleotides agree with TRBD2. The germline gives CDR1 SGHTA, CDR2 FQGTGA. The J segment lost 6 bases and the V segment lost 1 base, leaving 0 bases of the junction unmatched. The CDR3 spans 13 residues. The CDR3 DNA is TGTGCCAGCAGCTTAAGGACTAGCAATGAGCAGTTCTTC. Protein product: CASSLRTSNEQFF.

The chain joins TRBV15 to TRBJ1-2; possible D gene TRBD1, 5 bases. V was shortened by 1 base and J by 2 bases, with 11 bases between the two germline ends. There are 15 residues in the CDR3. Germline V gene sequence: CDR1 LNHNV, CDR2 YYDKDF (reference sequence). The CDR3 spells CATSRALWGNYGYTF. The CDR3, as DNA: TGTGCCACCAGCAGAGCCCTCTGGGGGAACTATGGCTACACCTTC.

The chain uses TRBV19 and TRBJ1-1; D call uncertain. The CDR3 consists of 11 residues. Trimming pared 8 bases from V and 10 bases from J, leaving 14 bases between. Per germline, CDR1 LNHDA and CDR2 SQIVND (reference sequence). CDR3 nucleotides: TGTGCCAGTCGGTTCGATGTGAGAGCTTTCTTT. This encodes CASRFDVRAFF.

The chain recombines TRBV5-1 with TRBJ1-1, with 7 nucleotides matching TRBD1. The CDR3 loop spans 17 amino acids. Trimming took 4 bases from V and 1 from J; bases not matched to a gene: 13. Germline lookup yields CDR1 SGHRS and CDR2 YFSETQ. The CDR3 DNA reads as TGCGCCAGCAGCAATGGACAGGCCAACCCGGGGAACACTGAAGCTTTCTTT. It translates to CASSNGQANPGNTEAFF. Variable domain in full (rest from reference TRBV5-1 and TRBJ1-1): KAGVTQTPRYLIKTRGQQVTLSCSPISGHRSVSWYQQTPGQGLQFLFEYFSETQRNKGNFPGRFSGRQFSNSRSEMNVSTLELGDSALYLCASSNGQANPGNTEAFFGQGTRLTVV.

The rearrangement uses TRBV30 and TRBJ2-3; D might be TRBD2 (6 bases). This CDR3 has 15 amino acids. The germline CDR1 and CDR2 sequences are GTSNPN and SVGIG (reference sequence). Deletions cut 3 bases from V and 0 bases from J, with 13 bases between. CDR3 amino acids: CAWRRSGTSTDTQYF. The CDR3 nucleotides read TGTGCCTGGAGACGTAGCGGAACTAGCACAGATACGCAGTATTTT.

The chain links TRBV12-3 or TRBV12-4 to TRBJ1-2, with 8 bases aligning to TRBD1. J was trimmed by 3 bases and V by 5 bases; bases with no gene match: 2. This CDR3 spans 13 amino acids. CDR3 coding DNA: TGTGCCAGCAGTGGACAGGGTTACTATGGCTACACCTTC. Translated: CASSGQGYYGYTF.

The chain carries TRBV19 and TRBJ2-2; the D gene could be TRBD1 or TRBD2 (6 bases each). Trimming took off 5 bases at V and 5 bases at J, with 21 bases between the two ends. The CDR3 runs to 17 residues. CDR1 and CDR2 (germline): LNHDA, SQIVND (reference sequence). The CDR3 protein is CASSPLGGIGSTGELFF. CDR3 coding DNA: TGTGCCAGTAGTCCCCTAGGGGGGATTGGCTCTACCGGGGAGCTGTTTTTT.

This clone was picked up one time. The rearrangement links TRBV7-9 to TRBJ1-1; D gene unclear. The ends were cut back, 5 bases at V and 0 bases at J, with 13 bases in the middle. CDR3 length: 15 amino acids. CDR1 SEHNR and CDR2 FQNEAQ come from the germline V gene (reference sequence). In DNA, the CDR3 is TGTGCCAGCAGCCCAGGTCCAGGATTGAACACTGAAGCTTTCTTT. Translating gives CASSPGPGLNTEAFF.

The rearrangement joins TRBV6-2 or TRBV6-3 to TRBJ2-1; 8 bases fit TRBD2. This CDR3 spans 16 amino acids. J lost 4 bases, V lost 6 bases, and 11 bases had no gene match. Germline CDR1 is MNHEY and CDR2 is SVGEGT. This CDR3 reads CASSRLASGLYNEQFF. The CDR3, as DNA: TGTGCCAGCAGCCGCCTTGCTAGCGGGCTATACAATGAGCAGTTCTTC.

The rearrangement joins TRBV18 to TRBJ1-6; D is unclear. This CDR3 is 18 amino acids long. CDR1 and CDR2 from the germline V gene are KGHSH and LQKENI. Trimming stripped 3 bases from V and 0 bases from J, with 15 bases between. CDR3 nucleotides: TGTGCCAGCTCACCCGTTGCACAGCGAAGCTCCTATAATTCACCCCTCCACTTT. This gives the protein CASSPVAQRSSYNSPLHF.

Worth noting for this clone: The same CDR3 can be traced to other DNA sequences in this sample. This chain's CDR3 is CASSIRGASEAFF. In DNA form, the CDR3 reads TGTGCCAGTAGTATTCGCGGGGCGTCTGAAGCTTTCTTT. The chain links TRBV19 to TRBJ1-1, with D possibly being TRBD1 (5 bases). Germline V gene sequence: CDR1 LNHDA, CDR2 SQIVND (reference sequence). Trimming cost V 3 bases and J 6 bases, with 11 bases left between them. This CDR3 has 13 amino acids.

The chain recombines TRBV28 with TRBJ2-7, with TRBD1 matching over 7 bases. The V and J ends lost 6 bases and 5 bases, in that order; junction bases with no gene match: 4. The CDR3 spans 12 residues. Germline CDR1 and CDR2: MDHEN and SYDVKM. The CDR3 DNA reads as TGTGCCAGCAGCCCCACAGGGGACGAGCAGTACTTC. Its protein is CASSPTGDEQYF.

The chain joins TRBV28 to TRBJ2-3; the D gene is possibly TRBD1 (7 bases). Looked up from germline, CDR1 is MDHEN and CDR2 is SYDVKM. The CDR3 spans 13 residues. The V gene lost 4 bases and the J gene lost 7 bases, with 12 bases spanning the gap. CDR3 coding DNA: TGTGCCAGCAGTTCGGGGGACAGCTATACGCAGTATTTT. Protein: CASSSGDSYTQYF.

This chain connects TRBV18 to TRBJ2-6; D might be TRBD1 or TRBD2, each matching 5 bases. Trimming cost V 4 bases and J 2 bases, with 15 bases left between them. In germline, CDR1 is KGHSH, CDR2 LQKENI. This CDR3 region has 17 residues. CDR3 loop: CASSQQERGAGANVLTF. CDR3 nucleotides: TGTGCCAGCTCACAACAGGAGCGAGGGGCTGGGGCCAACGTCCTGACTTTC. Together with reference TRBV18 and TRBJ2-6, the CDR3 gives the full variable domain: NAGVMQNPRHLVRRRGQEARLRCSPMKGHSHVYWYRQLPEEGLKFMVYLQKENIIDESGMPKERFSAEFPKEGPSILRIQQVVRGDSAAYFCASSQQERGAGANVLTFGAGSRLTVL.

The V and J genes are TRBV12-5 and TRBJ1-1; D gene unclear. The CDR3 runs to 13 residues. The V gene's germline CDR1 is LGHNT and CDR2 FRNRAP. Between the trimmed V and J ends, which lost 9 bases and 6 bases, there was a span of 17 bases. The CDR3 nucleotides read TGTGCTAGCAATGACCGCCCCGGCGCTGAAGCTTTCTTT. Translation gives CASNDRPGAEAFF.

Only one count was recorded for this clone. DNA of the CDR3: TGTGCCAGCACTTTGGGGGCTTACAATTCACCCCTCCACTTT. Translated: CASTLGAYNSPLHF. J is TRBJ1-6 and V is TRBV25-1; D is perhaps TRBD1 (6 bases). V gave up 7 bases and J gave up 7 bases, with 14 bases separating them. This CDR3 has 14 amino acids. Germline CDR1 MGHDK, CDR2 SYGVNS.

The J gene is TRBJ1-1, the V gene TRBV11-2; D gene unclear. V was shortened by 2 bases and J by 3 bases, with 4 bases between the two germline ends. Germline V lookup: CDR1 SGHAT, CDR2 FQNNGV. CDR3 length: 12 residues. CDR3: CASSLTDTEAFF. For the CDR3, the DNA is TGTGCCAGCAGCTTAACAGACACTGAAGCTTTCTTT.

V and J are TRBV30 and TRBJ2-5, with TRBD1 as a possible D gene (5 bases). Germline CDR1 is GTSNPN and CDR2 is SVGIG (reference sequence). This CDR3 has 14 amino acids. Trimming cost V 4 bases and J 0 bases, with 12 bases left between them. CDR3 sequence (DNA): TGTGCCTGGAAAAGGGGCAGGTACCAAGAGACCCAGTACTTC. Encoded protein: CAWKRGRYQETQYF. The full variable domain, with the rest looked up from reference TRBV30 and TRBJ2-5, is SQTIHQWPATLVQPVGSPLSLECTVEGTSNPNLYWYRQAAGRGLQLLFYSVGIGQISSEVPQNLSASRPQDRQFILSSKKLLLSDSGFYLCAWKRGRYQETQYFGPGTRLLVL.

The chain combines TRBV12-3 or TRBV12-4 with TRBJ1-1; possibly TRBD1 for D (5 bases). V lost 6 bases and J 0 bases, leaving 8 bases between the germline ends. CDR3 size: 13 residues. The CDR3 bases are TGTGCCAGCAGCGCGACAGTGAACACTGAAGCTTTCTTT. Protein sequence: CASSATVNTEAFF.

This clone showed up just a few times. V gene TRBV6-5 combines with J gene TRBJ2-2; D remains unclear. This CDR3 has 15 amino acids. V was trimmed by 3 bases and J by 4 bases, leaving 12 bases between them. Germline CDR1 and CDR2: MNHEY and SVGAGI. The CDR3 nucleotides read TGTGCCAGCAGTTATGAAGTCCAAGGCACCGGGGAGCTGTTTTTT. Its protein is CASSYEVQGTGELFF.

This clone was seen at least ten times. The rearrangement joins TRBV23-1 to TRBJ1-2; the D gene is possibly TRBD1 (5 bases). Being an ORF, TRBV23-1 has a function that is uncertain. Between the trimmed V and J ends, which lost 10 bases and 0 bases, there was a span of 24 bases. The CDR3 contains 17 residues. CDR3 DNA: TGCGCCATAGTAGGAGGGGCGCCACCCGTAGCTAACTATGGCTACACCTTC. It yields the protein CAIVGGAPPVANYGYTF.